The clone carrying this T cell receptor (beta chain) was counted ten times or more. Antigen specificity is unknown. TCRdb called the 5' RACE reads again in MiXCR, with one record for every CDR3 protein. The sample consists of approximately 140,000 distinct CDR3 sequences, approximately 4% of them appearing once. Whole blood, unfractionated, served as the material for total RNA extraction. The record originates from a study of human T cells and chemical hapten exposure. The study, taken as a whole, reports: The number of TCRs above 1 in 1000 frequency did not change after DPC sensitization.

CDR1 and CDR2 from the germline V gene are MNHNY and SVGAGI (reference sequence). The CDR3 consists of 14 residues. The V end was cut by 0 bases, the J end by 0 bases, with 5 bases between. This receptor was identified in a female donor in good health. The chain links TRBV6-6 to TRBJ2-5; no firm D call. CDR3 loop: CASSYSPDQETQYF. CDR3 DNA: TGTGCCAGCAGTTACTCGCCAGACCAAGAGACCCAGTACTTC.